The rows below give T cell receptor beta chains drawn from one sample of a study of spatial heterogeneity in lung cancer. MiXCR, applied by TCRdb to the 5' RACE reads, yields one record per CDR3 protein. The table includes fewer than 25,000 distinct CDR3 sequences, about a tenth detected once. Sequenced here: PBMCs, sampled at follow-up. The receptors were sampled from a male donor with early-stage non-small cell lung cancer. Each CDR3 is given with its conserved first and last residue. The D gene is left open where the match is weak. Clone size is shown for a subset of rows, as once, few, many or a class of expanded clone.

V gene	J gene	clone size	D gene	CDR3 DNA	CDR3 protein
TRBV20-1	TRBJ1-4	NA	TRBD1	TGCAGTGCCCCCAGGGGGACAACTAATGAAAAACTGTTTTTT	CSAPRGTTNEKLFF
TRBV5-4	TRBJ2-3	many	TRBD2	TGTGCTTGCACTAGCGGGGGATCCACAGATACGCAGTATTTT	CACTSGGSTDTQYF
TRBV20-1	TRBJ1-5	NA	TRBD1	TGCAGTGCCCGACAGGGTGGAAATCAGCCCCAGCATTTT	CSARQGGNQPQHF
TRBV12-3/TRBV12-4	TRBJ2-5	many	NA	TGTGCCAGCAGTCGCACGGAAACGGCGACCCAGTACTTC	CASSRTETATQYF
TRBV5-4	TRBJ2-3	NA	NA	TGTGCCAGCAGCTTGGAGTTCGGGAGTACGCAGTATTTT	CASSLEFGSTQYF
TRBV11-2	TRBJ2-3	few	NA	TGTGCCAGCAGATGGATAGATACGCAGTATTTT	CASRWIDTQYF
TRBV7-2	TRBJ2-5	many	TRBD2	TGTGCCAGCAGCCCCGGGGGGTACCAAGAGACCCAGTACTTC	CASSPGGYQETQYF
TRBV7-9	TRBJ2-1	many	TRBD1	TGTGCCAGCAGCTGGGGGACAGGGGGCCATGAGCAGTTCTTC	CASSWGTGGHEQFF
TRBV7-2	TRBJ2-7	NA	NA	TGTGCCAGCAGCTTAACGGGGGACCGCTACGAGCAGTACTTC	CASSLTGDRYEQYF
TRBV28	TRBJ2-1	many	NA	TGTGCCAGCAGTAGGACGGCCGGGGCGAATGAGCAGTTCTTC	CASSRTAGANEQFF